Presented here are 5 T cell receptor beta chains from one specimen sequenced in a study of CD8 T cells in Susac syndrome. Random hexamers primed reverse transcription of about 0.45 to 1 ug RNA. Each CDR3 protein gets one entry after TCRdb re-called the immunoSEQ multiplex PCR reads with MiXCR. This table has 200,000 to 250,000 distinct CDR3 sequences, 95% appearing once. Sequencing was performed on CD4+ T cells from PBMCs. Receptors originate from a human donor with multiple sclerosis.

The chain combines TRBV9 with TRBJ1-4, with D maybe TRBD1 (5 bases). The V end was cut by 4 bases, the J end by 6 bases, with 16 bases between. Germline CDR1 is SGDLS and CDR2 is YYNGEE. This CDR3 comprises 15 residues. CDR3 sequence reads: CASSSTPGMYEKLFF. The CDR3 nucleotides are TGTGCCAGCAGCTCCACACCAGGGATGTATGAAAAACTGTTTTTT. Filled out from reference TRBV9 and TRBJ1-4, the complete variable domain reads DSGVTQTPKHLITATGQRVTLRCSPRSGDLSVYWYQQSLDQGLQFLIQYYNGEERAKGNILERFSAQQFPDLHSELNLSSLELGDSALYFCASSSTPGMYEKLFFGSGTQLSVL.

The V and J genes are TRBV3-1 and TRBJ2-2; TRBD2 agrees at 11 bases. CDR1 is LGHDT and CDR2 is YNNKEL in the germline V gene (reference sequence). Germline trimming cut 1 base from V and 5 bases from J; bases unmatched to any gene: 9. The CDR3 contains 18 residues. CDR3 bases: TGTGCCAGCAGCCAAGGGACTAGCGGGCCCCGAAGGACCGGGGAGCTGTTTTTT. This codes for CASSQGTSGPRRTGELFF.

The chain uses TRBV30 and TRBJ2-1; D is uncertain. This CDR3 has 13 residues. Trimming left V 1 base short and J 0 bases short, with 4 bases between. Germline lookup yields CDR1 GTSNPN and CDR2 SVGIG (reference sequence). The CDR3 DNA is TGTGCCTGGAGTGGTAGCTCCTACAATGAGCAGTTCTTC. Amino acids: CAWSGSSYNEQFF.

A note on this clonotype: At one of its ends the junction is not consistent with the germline gene, which may arise from a read error. The gene calls are TRBV30 and TRBJ2-1; D not certain. This CDR3 region has 13 residues. Per germline, CDR1 GTSNPN and CDR2 SVGIG (reference sequence). CDR3 region: CAWTEPMYNERFF. The CDR3 nucleotides read TGTGCCTGGACAGAACCGATGTACAATGAGCGGTTCTTC.

The chain links TRBV25-1 to TRBJ1-1, with TRBD1 matching over 9 bases. Unmatched junction bases numbered 7, after V lost 6 bases and J lost 5 bases. The germline V gene encodes CDR1 MGHDK and CDR2 SYGVNS. The CDR3 has 14 residues. CDR3: CASSTGGAGTEAFF. DNA for the CDR3: TGTGCCAGCAGCACAGGGGGCGCGGGGACTGAAGCTTTCTTT.